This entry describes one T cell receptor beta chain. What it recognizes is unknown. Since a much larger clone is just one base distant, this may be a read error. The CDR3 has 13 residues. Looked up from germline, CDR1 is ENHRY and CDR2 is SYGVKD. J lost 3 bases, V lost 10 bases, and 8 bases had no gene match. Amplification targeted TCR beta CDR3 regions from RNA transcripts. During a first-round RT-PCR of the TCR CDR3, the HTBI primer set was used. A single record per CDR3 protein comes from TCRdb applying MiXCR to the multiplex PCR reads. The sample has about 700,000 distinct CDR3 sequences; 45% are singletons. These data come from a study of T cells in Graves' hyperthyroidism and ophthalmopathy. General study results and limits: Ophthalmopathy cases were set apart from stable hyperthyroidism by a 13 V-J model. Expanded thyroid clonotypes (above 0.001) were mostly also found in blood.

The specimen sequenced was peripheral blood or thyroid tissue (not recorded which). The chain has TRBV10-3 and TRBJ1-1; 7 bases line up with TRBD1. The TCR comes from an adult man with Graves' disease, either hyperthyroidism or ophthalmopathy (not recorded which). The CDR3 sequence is CATGQDKDTEAFF. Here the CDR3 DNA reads TGTGCCACCGGACAGGACAAAGACACTGAAGCTTTCTTT.